The next 14 T cell receptor beta chains were all read from a single sample in a study of radiation and T cells in renal cell carcinoma. Some clones are missing from TCRdb's copy, which holds only in-frame ones; the method was immunoSEQ multiplex PCR. Altogether 45,000 to 55,000 clones are present, 75% to 90% being singletons, with the ten largest covering about 30%. The time point was: blood 2 weeks post-SBRT. Treatment in this sample: 15 Gy SBRT to primary tumor, nephrectomy 4 weeks later. The specimen was blood, collected from a patient whose treatment included radiotherapy and nephrectomy. The source of these receptors is a woman in her 70s with renal cell carcinoma.

The chain joins TRBV4-1 to TRBJ1-3; no clear D gene. The CDR3 consists of 14 residues. Germline V gene sequence: CDR1 MGHRA, CDR2 YSYEKL. The ends were cut back, 4 bases at V and 4 bases at J, with 11 bases in the middle. The CDR3 reads CASSRATGGNTIYF. The CDR3 DNA follows: TGCGCCAGCAGCCGAGCGACGGGGGGAAACACCATATATTTT.

This clone was detected once. The chain recombines TRBV7-9 with TRBJ1-1; TRBD1 matches 8 bases. V lost 5 bases, J lost 4 bases, and 6 bases stayed unmatched. This CDR3 has 14 amino acids. CDR1 is SEHNR and CDR2 is FQNEAQ in the germline V gene (reference sequence). The CDR3 region has the DNA TGTGCCAGCAGCAACCAGGGGGCTTCCACTGAAGCTTTCTTT. Residues: CASSNQGASTEAFF.

Only a few counts were recorded for this clone. The chain links TRBV5-6 to TRBJ2-3, with D uncertain. Germline V gene sequence: CDR1 SGHDT, CDR2 YYEEEE. Trimming removed 1 base from V and 3 bases from J, with 9 bases in between. This CDR3 has 14 amino acids. The CDR3 coding sequence is TGTGCCAGCAGCTTGCTAGGAAATACAGATACGCAGTATTTT. Protein sequence: CASSLLGNTDTQYF.

The genes are TRBV7-2 and TRBJ2-7; D uncertain. CDR1 and CDR2 from the germline V gene are SGHTA and FQGNSA. Between the trimmed V and J ends, which lost 3 bases and 4 bases, there was a span of 4 bases. This CDR3 spans 11 amino acids. This CDR3 reads CASSLRYEQYF. CDR3 nucleotide sequence: TGTGCCAGCAGCTTGAGGTACGAGCAGTACTTC.

The V and J genes are TRBV6-5 and TRBJ2-3, with 11 bases identical to TRBD1. After removal of 4 bases from V and 2 bases from J, the junction contained 5 bases not matched to a gene. CDR1 and CDR2 (germline): MNHEY, SVGAGI. This CDR3 contains 16 residues. The CDR3 is CASSSGQGAVTDTQYF. DNA for the CDR3: TGTGCCAGCAGTTCAGGACAGGGGGCGGTCACAGATACGCAGTATTTT.

V gene TRBV4-1 combines with J gene TRBJ2-3; TRBD1 aligns across 7 bases. V was clipped by 1 base and J by 4 bases; unmatched bases: 5. This CDR3 is built from 15 residues. Germline V CDR1 and CDR2: MGHRA, YSYEKL. CDR3 bases: TGCGCCAGCAGCCAAGTTAGGGGGCGCGCAGATACGCAGTATTTT. Protein: CASSQVRGRADTQYF.

V gene TRBV4-1 combines with J gene TRBJ1-5, with D possibly TRBD1 on 5 matching bases. This CDR3 is built from 14 residues. Between the trimmed V and J ends, which lost 1 base and 4 bases, there was a span of 8 bases. CDR1 is MGHRA, CDR2 YSYEKL, per germline. The CDR3 sequence is CASSQVGGNQPQHF. Here the CDR3 DNA reads TGCGCCAGCAGCCAAGTCGGGGGAAATCAGCCCCAGCATTTT.

This chain joins TRBV6-4 and TRBJ1-1; D gene ambiguous. There are 14 residues in the CDR3. The V gene's germline CDR1 is MRHNA and CDR2 SNTAGT. Trimming took off 7 bases at V and 4 bases at J, with 16 bases between the two ends. The CDR3 protein is CASTTTTETTEAFF. The CDR3 coding sequence is TGTGCCAGCACCACGACAACGGAGACCACTGAAGCTTTCTTT.

The chain recombines TRBV5-1 with TRBJ1-1, with D possibly TRBD1 on 6 matching bases. Trimming removed 4 bases from V and 2 bases from J, with 15 bases in between. This CDR3 spans 15 amino acids. Per the germline V gene, CDR1 is SGHRS and CDR2 is YFSETQ. The CDR3 loop is CASSPEGGFNTEAFF. The CDR3 nucleotides read TGCGCCAGCAGCCCCGAGGGGGGGTTTAACACTGAAGCTTTCTTT.

The chain employs TRBV6-6 and TRBJ2-1; D is possibly TRBD1 (6 bases). The V and J ends lost 2 bases and 9 bases respectively, with 14 bases between them. The CDR3 sequence is 14 residues long. Germline-derived CDR1 and CDR2 are MNHNY and SVGAGI (reference sequence). CDR3 DNA: TGTGCCAGCAGTTACCCCAGGGGCCAGAGTGAGCAGTTCTTC. Amino acid sequence: CASSYPRGQSEQFF.

V gene TRBV4-2 combines with J gene TRBJ2-7; the D gene could be TRBD1 or TRBD2 (5 bases each). The CDR3 covers 11 residues. Trimming took off 8 bases at V and 5 bases at J, with 10 bases between the two ends. Germline-derived CDR1 and CDR2 are LGHNA and YNFKEQ. CDR3 sequence (DNA): TGTGCCAGCCGGGACCAAAACGAGCAGTACTTC. Translating gives CASRDQNEQYF.

This clone was seen only once. The chain has TRBV19 and TRBJ1-2, with 8 bases matching TRBD1. The V segment lost 5 bases and the J segment 8 bases; nucleotides outside the gene matches: 10. Germline lookup yields CDR1 LNHDA and CDR2 SQIVND (reference sequence). The CDR3 is 14 amino acids. The CDR3 DNA reads as TGTGCCAGTAGTCCCTGGGGACAGGAGGCGGGCTACACCTTC. Residues: CASSPWGQEAGYTF.

This chain joins TRBV27 and TRBJ2-2; 7 bases fit TRBD2. The V gene end was trimmed by 3 bases and the J gene end by 4 bases; junction bases not matched to a gene: 8. CDR1 MNHEY and CDR2 SMNVEV come from the germline V gene (reference sequence). The CDR3 totals 16 residues. This chain's CDR3 is CASSFSAGMGTGELFF. The CDR3 nucleotides are TGTGCCAGCAGTTTTTCAGCGGGAATGGGCACCGGGGAGCTGTTTTTT.

In this sample, this clone turned up many times. The chain combines TRBV19 with TRBJ1-1; 7 bases agree with TRBD1. CDR3 length equals 12 residues. CDR1 LNHDA and CDR2 SQIVND come from the germline V gene (reference sequence). V was clipped by 6 bases and J by 6 bases; unmatched bases: 4. The CDR3, as DNA: TGTGCCAGTAGCCCTGGACAGGCTGAAGCTTTCTTT. Its translation is CASSPGQAEAFF.